One sample yielded the 31 T cell receptor beta chains listed below, sequenced in a study of blood T cell repertoires in COVID-19. The repertoire was sequenced with immunoSEQ multiplex PCR; TCRdb's copy has only in-frame clones and lacks some. The table includes about 130,000 clones, around 83% detected once. Sequencing was done on a sample of PBMCs or T cells enriched from blood (not recorded which). The receptors come from a man aged 45-65 years who had recovered from COVID-19.

The chain has TRBV6-5 and TRBJ1-5, with unresolved D. In germline, CDR1 is MNHEY, CDR2 SVGAGI. The CDR3 consists of 15 residues. V was shortened by 0 bases and J by 0 bases, with 6 bases between the two germline ends. The CDR3, as DNA: TGTGCCAGCAGTTACTCGAGTGCTAGCAATCAGCCCCAGCATTTT. Residues: CASSYSSASNQPQHF.

V and J are TRBV7-6 and TRBJ2-3; 8 nucleotides match TRBD2. This CDR3 has 16 amino acids. In germline, CDR1 is SGHVS, CDR2 FNYEAQ. V shed 0 bases, J shed 1 base, and the junction held 3 bases outside the gene matches. CDR3 DNA: TGTGCCAGCAGCTTAGCCCGAGCGGGGGGCACAGATACGCAGTATTTT. Its translation: CASSLARAGGTDTQYF.

The CDR3 region has the DNA TGTGCCATCAGTGAGTCAGGGGGCGCGGGCTATGGCTACACCTTC. It specifies CAISESGGAGYGYTF. This chain uses TRBV10-3 with TRBJ1-2; TRBD1 aligns across 7 bases. Germline loops: CDR1 ENHRY, CDR2 SYGVKD. Trimming cost V 0 bases and J 4 bases; bases outside gene matches: 5. The CDR3 has 15 amino acids.

The chain joins TRBV28 to TRBJ1-5; D might be TRBD1 (5 bases). Germline CDR1 MDHEN, CDR2 SYDVKM. V lost 4 bases, J lost 4 bases, and 8 bases lay in between. This CDR3 comprises 13 residues. The CDR3 protein is CASSSYRNQPQHF. In nucleotides, the CDR3 is TGTGCCAGCAGTTCATACAGGAATCAGCCCCAGCATTTT.

The CDR3 region has the DNA TGCGCCAGCAGCCTCCCGGGGTGGGGGCAGGGCTACACCTTC. Translation gives CASSLPGWGQGYTF. The V call is TRBV5-1, the J call TRBJ1-2; D is possibly TRBD1 (6 bases). This CDR3 has 14 amino acids. The ends were cut back, 4 bases at V and 8 bases at J, with 18 bases in the middle. Germline CDR1 reads SGHRS; CDR2 reads YFSETQ.

The chain joins TRBV27 to TRBJ1-4; weak D call: TRBD1 (5 bases). Trimming shortened V by 0 bases and J by 8 bases, and 13 bases separated the two germline ends. Per the germline V gene, CDR1 is MNHEY and CDR2 is SMNVEV (reference sequence). The CDR3 has 15 residues. CDR3 DNA: TGTGCCAGCAGTTTATCCAGGGCGTATCGGGAAAAACTGTTTTTT. Its protein product is CASSLSRAYREKLFF.

To note about this clone: The identical CDR3 is also encoded by other nucleotide sequences in the sample. CDR3 amino acids: CASSPRTGVYEQYF. The CDR3 DNA is TGTGCCAGCAGTCCAAGGACAGGGGTCTACGAGCAGTACTTC. The chain links TRBV27 to TRBJ2-7, with 9 bases that match TRBD1. The trim removed 5 bases at V and 3 bases at J, leaving 5 bases unmatched. In germline, CDR1 is MNHEY, CDR2 SMNVEV (reference sequence). This CDR3 has 14 amino acids.

This clone appeared a single time. CDR3 bases: TGCGCCAGCGCCGCCGGGACAAACGACGAGCAGTACTTC. Its translation: CASAAGTNDEQYF. The chain has TRBV5-1 and TRBJ2-7; D is possibly TRBD1 (6 bases). Germline values: CDR1 SGHRS, CDR2 YFSETQ. Trimming stripped 7 bases from V and 5 bases from J, with 16 bases between. This CDR3 is built from 13 residues.

This chain links TRBV28 with TRBJ1-2; TRBD1 is a possible D gene (5 bases). Between the trimmed V and J ends, which lost 3 bases and 4 bases, there was a span of 12 bases. Germline CDR1 MDHEN, CDR2 SYDVKM. There are 14 residues in the CDR3. The CDR3 protein is CASSFGAGGYGYTF. In DNA form, the CDR3 reads TGTGCCAGCAGTTTCGGGGCGGGGGGCTATGGCTACACCTTC.

The gene calls are TRBV7-9 and TRBJ2-5, with TRBD1 as a possible D gene (5 bases). The CDR3 is made up of 15 amino acids. The V and J ends lost 1 base and 5 bases respectively, with 14 bases between them. Germline CDR1 reads SEHNR; CDR2 reads FQNEAQ (reference sequence). CDR3 DNA: TGTGCCAGCAGCTTAGTTGACAGCCCACGGGAGACCCAGTACTTC. Protein: CASSLVDSPRETQYF.

The chain employs TRBV19 and TRBJ2-5; TRBD2 matches at 8 bases. The CDR3 is 15 amino acids. Germline-derived CDR1 and CDR2 are LNHDA and SQIVND (reference sequence). V lost 4 bases to trimming and J lost 5 bases; unmatched junction nucleotides: 9. CDR3 residues: CASSTGLGGGETQYF. As DNA, the CDR3 is TGTGCCAGTAGTACGGGACTAGGGGGAGGCGAGACCCAGTACTTC.

CDR3: CASSLAYSYGYTF. The CDR3 region has the DNA TGTGCCAGCAGTTTAGCCTATTCCTATGGCTACACCTTC. This rearrangement joins TRBV28 to TRBJ1-2, with D hard to call. CDR1 and CDR2 (germline): MDHEN, SYDVKM. Trimming stripped 2 bases from V and 4 bases from J, with 8 bases between. This CDR3 contains 13 residues.

This chain uses TRBV4-3 with TRBJ1-5; no definite D call. The germline V and J ends were trimmed by 0 bases and 10 bases, with 16 bases remaining between them. This CDR3 contains 15 residues. CDR1 is LGHNA, CDR2 YSLEER, per germline. The DNA of the CDR3 is TGCGCCAGCAGCCAAGATGACACCCGGGATCGACCCCAGCATTTT. Translation: CASSQDDTRDRPQHF.

The chain is built from TRBV5-1 and TRBJ2-2, with a possible D match to TRBD1 (5 bases). Trimming took 0 bases from V and 1 from J, leaving 7 bases between them. The CDR3 length is 15 residues. Germline CDR1 is SGHRS and CDR2 is YFSETQ. The CDR3 region is CASSLEGENTGELFF. The CDR3 bases are TGCGCCAGCAGCTTGGAAGGGGAGAACACCGGGGAGCTGTTTTTT.

This clone has just one count. This rearrangement joins TRBV6-2 or TRBV6-3 to TRBJ1-2; D is perhaps TRBD1 (6 bases). Germline lookup yields CDR1 MNHEY and CDR2 SVGEGT. The CDR3 length is 13 residues. V lost 3 bases and J 8 bases, leaving 13 bases between the germline ends. The CDR3 nucleotides are TGTGCCAGCAGTTATTACAGGGCGGACGGCTACACCTTC. Translation gives CASSYYRADGYTF.

DNA for the CDR3: TGCAGCGTCGATTACAGGGGTGAAGCTTTCTTT. It codes for CSVDYRGEAFF. The rearrangement joins TRBV29-1 to TRBJ1-1; 7 bases fit TRBD1. V dropped 6 bases and J dropped 7; count of bases not matched to a gene: 5. This CDR3 spans 11 amino acids. From germline, CDR1 is SQVTM and CDR2 ANQGSEA.

The rearrangement joins TRBV12-3 or TRBV12-4 to TRBJ1-1; D is unresolved. The CDR3 covers 13 residues. V lost 2 bases and J 1 base, leaving 5 bases between the germline ends. CDR3 DNA: TGTGCCAGCAGTTTAACAGAGAACACTGAAGCTTTCTTT. It is translated as CASSLTENTEAFF.

This clone was seen only a few times. The rearrangement joins TRBV7-9 to TRBJ1-1, with a possible D match to TRBD1 (5 bases). There are 16 residues in the CDR3. CDR1 and CDR2 from the germline V gene are SEHNR and FQNEAQ (reference sequence). Between the trimmed V and J ends, which lost 1 base and 1 base, there was a span of 13 bases. The CDR3: CASSLGSGRGNTEAFF. CDR3 nucleotides: TGTGCCAGCAGCTTAGGCTCCGGGAGGGGGAACACTGAAGCTTTCTTT.

Here the CDR3 reads CAIGVAGNLQETQYF. For the CDR3, the DNA is TGTGCCATCGGTGTAGCGGGGAACCTCCAAGAGACCCAGTACTTC. The chain joins TRBV10-3 to TRBJ2-5; the match to TRBD2 covers 8 bases. The CDR3 covers 15 residues. The germline gives CDR1 ENHRY, CDR2 SYGVKD. J lost 1 base, V lost 8 bases, and 9 bases had no gene match.

The rearrangement uses TRBV9 and TRBJ1-3, with 7 bases that match TRBD1. Germline assignment: CDR1 SGDLS and CDR2 YYNGEE. This CDR3 contains 16 residues. The V gene end was trimmed by 0 bases and the J gene end by 4 bases; junction bases not matched to a gene: 7. CDR3 bases: TGTGCCAGCAGCGTAGCGGACAGGTCGGGCGGAAACACCATATATTTT. It codes for CASSVADRSGGNTIYF.

V is TRBV18 and J is TRBJ2-7; TRBD1 is a possible D gene (6 bases). Per germline, CDR1 KGHSH and CDR2 LQKENI. The CDR3 runs 14 residues. Between the trimmed V and J ends, which lost 3 bases and 5 bases, there was a span of 14 bases. CDR3 loop: CASSPPGAPHEQYF. The CDR3, as DNA: TGTGCCAGCTCACCTCCAGGGGCTCCTCACGAGCAGTACTTC. Full variable domain (remainder filled in from reference TRBV18 and TRBJ2-7): NAGVMQNPRHLVRRRGQEARLRCSPMKGHSHVYWYRQLPEEGLKFMVYLQKENIIDESGMPKERFSAEFPKEGPSILRIQQVVRGDSAAYFCASSPPGAPHEQYFGPGTRLTVT.

This sequence joins TRBV12-5 and TRBJ2-7, with D possibly TRBD1 on 5 matching bases. CDR1 and CDR2 from the germline V gene are LGHNT and FRNRAP. The CDR3 consists of 13 residues. The V gene lost 5 bases and the J gene lost 5 bases, with 13 bases spanning the gap. CDR3 nucleotide sequence: TGTGCTAGTGGTCTTCAGGGTCGGAACGAGCAGTACTTC. Translating it yields CASGLQGRNEQYF.

The chain joins TRBV6-6 to TRBJ2-7, with a tentative D call TRBD1 (6 bases). The ends were cut back, 6 bases at V and 3 bases at J, with 12 bases in the middle. The CDR3 sequence is 13 residues long. The germline gives CDR1 MNHNY, CDR2 SVGAGI (reference sequence). In DNA, the CDR3 is TGTGCCAGCAGCCAAAGACAGGTCTACGAGCAGTACTTC. Translation gives CASSQRQVYEQYF.

This chain links TRBV6-4 with TRBJ2-7; D is possibly TRBD2 (5 bases). With 6 bases removed from V and 3 bases from J, the gap between germline ends came to 18 bases. The CDR3 loop spans 15 amino acids. The germline gives CDR1 MRHNA, CDR2 SNTAGT. Here the CDR3 reads CASRREPDPNYEQYF. Here the CDR3 DNA reads TGTGCCAGCAGGAGGGAACCAGATCCCAACTACGAGCAGTACTTC.

The genes are TRBV2 and TRBJ2-1; 9 nucleotides agree with TRBD1. Germline CDR1 SNHLY, CDR2 FYNNEI. Trimming removed 6 bases from V and 5 bases from J; junction bases left unmatched: 2. CDR3 size: 13 residues. The DNA for the CDR3 is TGTGCCAGCAGGGGGACAGGGCACAATGAGCAGTTCTTC. It codes for CASRGTGHNEQFF.

This chain joins TRBV18 and TRBJ1-6, with 8 nucleotides matching TRBD1. Trimming removed 1 base from V and 7 bases from J; junction bases left unmatched: 0. This CDR3 region has 14 residues. Germline assignment: CDR1 KGHSH and CDR2 LQKENI. The DNA for the CDR3 is TGTGCCAGCTCACCACGGGACAGGAATTCACCCCTCCACTTT. Translation: CASSPRDRNSPLHF. The variable domain in full, completed from reference TRBV18 and TRBJ1-6, reads NAGVMQNPRHLVRRRGQEARLRCSPMKGHSHVYWYRQLPEEGLKFMVYLQKENIIDESGMPKERFSAEFPKEGPSILRIQQVVRGDSAAYFCASSPRDRNSPLHFGNGTRLTVT.

The chain is built from TRBV20-1 and TRBJ2-7, with 7 bases fitting TRBD1. The length of the CDR3 is 13 residues. In germline, CDR1 is DFQATT, CDR2 SNEGSKA (reference sequence). V shed 3 bases, J shed 2 bases, and the junction held 4 bases outside the gene matches. The CDR3 bases are TGCAGTGCTAGTTGGGACAGAGCCTACGAGCAGTACTTC. It translates to CSASWDRAYEQYF.

The J gene is TRBJ1-2, the V gene TRBV28, with unresolved D. Between the trimmed V and J ends, which lost 5 bases and 5 bases, there was a span of 6 bases. Germline CDR1 reads MDHEN; CDR2 reads SYDVKM. This CDR3 is 11 amino acids long. In DNA form, the CDR3 reads TGTGCCAGCAGTGTAGCGTATGGCTACACCTTC. This codes for CASSVAYGYTF.

This clone was seen once. The chain combines TRBV5-6 with TRBJ1-5; D may be TRBD1 (5 bases). The CDR3 is 15 residues long. Trimming removed 4 bases from V and 7 bases from J, with 18 bases in between. Germline loops: CDR1 SGHDT, CDR2 YYEEEE. The DNA for the CDR3 is TGTGCCAGCAGCCTTCACGTCATAGGGGAACAGCCCCAGCATTTT. Amino acid sequence: CASSLHVIGEQPQHF.

The V gene is TRBV28, the J gene TRBJ1-4; the D gene is possibly TRBD1 (6 bases). V lost 4 bases, J lost 5 bases, and 14 bases lay in between. There are 15 residues in the CDR3. The germline V gene has CDR1 MDHEN and CDR2 SYDVKM. For the CDR3, the DNA is TGTGCCAGCAGTTCGGCGCAGGGGATGAATGAAAAACTGTTTTTT. Translated, it gives CASSSAQGMNEKLFF.

The rearrangement uses TRBV2 and TRBJ1-1; D possibly corresponds to TRBD1 (5 bases). Germline lookup yields CDR1 SNHLY and CDR2 FYNNEI. The CDR3 covers 16 residues. The V and J ends lost 6 bases and 0 bases respectively, with 17 bases between them. The CDR3 sequence is CASRGGQPTVNTEAFF. In nucleotides, the CDR3 is TGTGCCAGCAGGGGCGGACAACCAACTGTGAACACTGAAGCTTTCTTT.